This T cell receptor beta chain was captured by sequencing in a study of T cell responses to AZD1222 COVID-19 vaccine. Study findings and constraints: Reportedly, nearly half the spike-specific TCRs target unmutated variant regions.

For this clone: Its target is unknown. One end of the junction varies from germline; a read error may be responsible.

Sequenced by immunoSEQ multiplex PCR; TCRdb stores in-frame clones only, minus some. The sample carries roughly 110,000 clones, about nine tenths recorded once. Germline V gene data show CDR1 as SSHAT and CDR2 as FNYEAQ (reference sequence). The CDR3 covers 13 residues. The chain has TRBV7-7 and TRBJ1-1; D unresolved. The sequences come from peripheral blood, collected on day 0 of AZD1222 vaccination. This TCR was sampled from an adult in good health. CDR3 sequence reads: CASSLQQNTEAFF. The CDR3 DNA is TGTGCTAGCAGCTTACAGCAGAACACTGAAGCTTTCTTT.